The clone carrying this T cell receptor (beta chain) was seen only once. Its antigen remains unknown. The length of the CDR3 is 14 residues. Per germline, CDR1 SGHVS and CDR2 FQNEAQ. V was trimmed by 5 bases and J by 4 bases, leaving 12 bases between them. This sample is drawn from a study of cytomegalovirus exposure and HLA in healthy donors. The PCR contained 60 Vbeta and 13 Jbeta primers. In the authors' workflow: In a later analysis, the count reached some 73 million unique TCR beta chains, with around 11 million shared. TCRdb's copy holds only in-frame clones and misses some; the assay was immunoSEQ multiplex PCR. The V and J calls and the clone size are those of that table, but D and trimming were determined from the DNA. The sample records about 160,000 clones, more than 70% being singletons. Notes on the study in general: Rarity held for most TCR sequences, but there were some public TCRs that occurred in many donors. Cytomegalovirus-associated status was assigned to 150 or so TCR beta chains.

The sequenced sample consisted of PBMCs. This receptor was identified in a man aged 25 to 40 in good health and CMV-seronegative. The rearrangement uses TRBV7-8 and TRBJ1-5; D perhaps matches TRBD1 (6 bases). Here the CDR3 reads CASSLRTDNQPQHF. The CDR3 DNA reads TGTGCCAGCAGCCTACGGACAGATAATCAGCCCCAGCATTTT.